The T cell receptor (beta chain) described here comes from a study of identical twins. The study's findings and limits: Within cord blood, abundant beta clonotypes carried fewer insertions, but memory repertoires showed no such trend.

This clonotype came up a few times. Its target is unknown. TCRdb re-analysed the 5' RACE reads in MiXCR, keeping a single row per CDR3 protein. Found here are roughly 540,000 distinct CDR3 sequences, 22% of them singletons; the top ten hold about 0.93%. The same data also contributed to another study, on T cells expressing NK-cell markers. That work adds: Sorted CD3+CD56-NKG2C+, CD3+CD56+NKG2C- and CD3+CD56+NKG2C+ T cells were the source of the TCR beta repertoires.

What was sequenced was CD4+ T cells sorted from blood. The receptor's source is a woman aged 18 to 35 in good health.

The CDR3 DNA reads TGTGCCATCAGACCCGGGACAGGGGGGCTAGATACGCAGTATTTT. Its translation: CAIRPGTGGLDTQYF. The V call is TRBV10-3, the J call TRBJ2-3, with TRBD1 identical over 11 bases. J was trimmed by 5 bases and V by 6 bases; bases with no gene match: 7. The CDR3 consists of 15 residues. Germline loops: CDR1 ENHRY, CDR2 SYGVKD.